This TCR beta chain was obtained from a study of CD8 T cells in Susac syndrome. This clonotype occurred once. Sequencing of TCR beta, carried out with a high-throughput approach, was applied to CD8+ and CD4+ T cells from the blood. Healthy donors formed controls matched for age and sex. TEMRA cells were FACS-enriched, unlike CD8+ and CD4+ T cells, which were negatively isolated. RNA was extracted with the RNeasy kit, and a quantity of about 0.45 to 1 ug was reverse transcribed using random hexamers. Across 54 Vbeta and 13 Jbeta, TCR beta CDR3 was amplified with immunoSEQ multiplex PCR. TCRdb processed the immunoSEQ multiplex PCR reads anew with MiXCR; each CDR3 protein has one entry. The sample yields some 170,000 distinct CDR3 sequences, about 94% seen once. This sequence was found in a human donor in good health. Source material: CD4+ T cells from PBMCs.

Written as DNA, the CDR3 is TGTGCCAGCAGCCGGGACAGTGACTACGAGCAGTACTTC. Protein sequence: CASSRDSDYEQYF. V is TRBV5-4 and J is TRBJ2-7, with 7 bases that match TRBD1. CDR3 size: 13 residues. The J segment lost 3 bases and the V segment lost 4 bases, leaving 4 bases of the junction unmatched. The germline V gene has CDR1 SGHNT and CDR2 YYREEE (reference sequence). Supplemented by reference TRBV5-4 and TRBJ2-7, the full variable domain reads ETGVTQSPTHLIKTRGQQVTLRCSSQSGHNTVSWYQQALGQGPQFIFQYYREEENGRGNFPPRFSGLQFPNYSSELNVNALELDDSALYLCASSRDSDYEQYFGPGTRLTVT.